What follows are 30 T cell receptor beta chains derived from one specimen sequenced in a study of blood T cell repertoires in COVID-19. The data were produced by immunoSEQ multiplex PCR, yet TCRdb's version contains in-frame clones alone and is incomplete. This sample yields under 110,000 clones, of which 75% to 85% are seen a single time; roughly 6% belongs to the top ten. Sequenced material: peripheral blood. All receptors derive from a man at least 80 years old with COVID-19, enrolled during active disease.

The chain has TRBV24-1 and TRBJ2-3, with D tentatively TRBD2 (7 bases). The germline V and J ends were trimmed by 2 bases and 8 bases, with 13 bases remaining between them. Germline CDR1 and CDR2: KGHDR and SFDVKD. This CDR3 is built from 14 residues. The CDR3, as DNA: TGTGCCACCAGTGATTCGGGGGGCCCGGGTACGCAGTATTTT. This codes for CATSDSGGPGTQYF.

The gene calls are TRBV24-1 and TRBJ2-5, with D perhaps matching TRBD2 (7 bases). The CDR3 loop spans 17 amino acids. Germline V CDR1 and CDR2: KGHDR, SFDVKD. V was clipped by 3 bases and J by 5 bases, with 21 bases between them. The CDR3 here is CATSDPLAGRGGETQYF. Here the CDR3 DNA reads TGTGCCACCAGTGATCCCCTGGCGGGCAGGGGAGGGGAGACCCAGTACTTC.

The chain is built from TRBV27 and TRBJ1-1; 7 positions agree with TRBD1. Germline loops: CDR1 MNHEY, CDR2 SMNVEV (reference sequence). With V trimmed by 3 bases and J by 5 bases, 6 bases remained unmatched. CDR3 length equals 14 residues. The CDR3 region is CASSLDRLGTEAFF. The CDR3 DNA is TGTGCCAGCAGTTTGGACAGGTTGGGGACTGAAGCTTTCTTT.

The chain combines TRBV6-5 with TRBJ1-2; the D gene is possibly TRBD1 (5 bases). The V end lost 0 bases, the J end lost 8 bases, and 13 bases lay between the germline ends. This CDR3 has 14 residues. Germline values: CDR1 MNHEY, CDR2 SVGAGI. The CDR3 region is CASSYSKGAAGYTF. The CDR3 bases are TGTGCCAGCAGTTACTCGAAAGGGGCGGCAGGCTACACCTTC.

CDR3 loop: CASSLQWTGGEKLFF. CDR3 sequence (DNA): TGTGCCAGCAGTTTACAATGGACAGGGGGGGAAAAACTGTTTTTT. The J gene is TRBJ1-4, the V gene TRBV28; 10 nucleotides agree with TRBD1. Germline assignment: CDR1 MDHEN and CDR2 SYDVKM. The CDR3 extends over 15 amino acids. V gave up 2 bases and J gave up 8 bases; unmatched junction bases: 5.

This clone was picked up one time. This rearrangement joins TRBV3-1 (or the pseudogene TRBV3-2) to TRBJ2-3, with a weak D call TRBD2 (5 bases). The V and J ends lost 4 bases and 9 bases respectively, with 11 bases between them. In germline, CDR1 is LGHDT, CDR2 YNNKEL (reference sequence). The CDR3 extends over 12 amino acids. CDR3 sequence: CASSPQEGTQYF. The DNA of the CDR3 is TGTGCCAGCAGCCCCCAAGAGGGAACGCAGTATTTT.

This clone was observed a few times. The chain has TRBV27 and TRBJ1-1; 10 nucleotides line up with TRBD1. CDR1 is MNHEY, CDR2 SMNVEV, per germline (reference sequence). The CDR3 is made up of 16 amino acids. Trimming took 3 bases from V and 3 from J; bases not matched to a gene: 7. In nucleotides, the CDR3 is TGTGCCAGCAGTTTGACAGGGGGCCGTATAGACACTGAAGCTTTCTTT. Amino acid sequence: CASSLTGGRIDTEAFF.

The V and J genes are TRBV12-3 or TRBV12-4 and TRBJ1-2; D is possibly TRBD1 (5 bases). The CDR3 is 13 residues long. Trimming left V 5 bases short and J 7 bases short, with 14 bases between. The CDR3 nucleotides read TGTGCCAGCAGTCCGGGAGGGGCAATTGGCTACACCTTC. Translation: CASSPGGAIGYTF.

This sequence joins TRBV30 and TRBJ2-3; D gene uncertain. Trimming shortened V by 3 bases and J by 1 base, and 11 bases separated the two germline ends. This CDR3 spans 14 amino acids. The germline V gene encodes CDR1 GTSNPN and CDR2 SVGIG (reference sequence). CDR3: CAWSVSRRTDTQYF. The CDR3 DNA reads as TGTGCCTGGAGCGTTTCTAGACGCACAGATACGCAGTATTTT. The variable domain in full, with the rest retrieved from reference TRBV30 and TRBJ2-3, is SQTIHQWPATLVQPVGSPLSLECTVEGTSNPNLYWYRQAAGRGLQLLFYSVGIGQISSEVPQNLSASRPQDRQFILSSKKLLLSDSGFYLCAWSVSRRTDTQYFGPGTRLTVL.

This chain uses TRBV7-9 with TRBJ2-3; weak D call: TRBD2 (5 bases). Germline CDR1 and CDR2: SEHNR and FQNEAQ (reference sequence). This CDR3 region has 15 residues. Trimming took off 6 bases at V and 3 bases at J, with 16 bases between the two ends. CDR3 residues: CASRSSSYHTDTQYF. The CDR3 DNA sequence: TGTGCCAGCAGGTCTAGCTCCTACCATACAGATACGCAGTATTTT.

The chain combines TRBV6-5 with TRBJ1-3; no firm D call. The CDR3 extends over 15 amino acids. Germline V gives CDR1 MNHEY, CDR2 SVGAGI. V lost 4 bases and J lost 1, with 11 bases in between. The CDR3 nucleotides are TGTGCCAGCAGTTTCAGTGCAGCGTCTGGAAACACCATATATTTT. It specifies CASSFSAASGNTIYF.

The chain couples TRBV30 to TRBJ1-2; no clear D gene. Germline V lookup: CDR1 GTSNPN, CDR2 SVGIG (reference sequence). Trimming shortened V by 6 bases and J by 5 bases, and 10 bases separated the two germline ends. CDR3 length: 11 amino acids. The CDR3 DNA is TGTGCCTGTTCTACGGGGTATGGCTACACCTTC. Encoded protein: CACSTGYGYTF. The full variable domain, with the rest looked up from reference TRBV30 and TRBJ1-2, is SQTIHQWPATLVQPVGSPLSLECTVEGTSNPNLYWYRQAAGRGLQLLFYSVGIGQISSEVPQNLSASRPQDRQFILSSKKLLLSDSGFYLCACSTGYGYTFGSGTRLTVV.

The CDR3 protein is CASSLDGLETQYF. The CDR3, as DNA: TGTGCCAGCAGCTTAGACGGTTTGGAGACCCAGTACTTC. This rearrangement joins TRBV7-9 to TRBJ2-5; D uncertain. Trimming took off 1 base at V and 5 bases at J, with 8 bases between the two ends. CDR3 length: 13 amino acids. CDR1 and CDR2 from the germline V gene are SEHNR and FQNEAQ (reference sequence).

J is TRBJ1-2 and V is TRBV28; no clear D. The CDR3 length is 11 residues. The germline V gene has CDR1 MDHEN and CDR2 SYDVKM. The V and J ends lost 6 bases and 8 bases respectively, with 10 bases between them. The CDR3 protein is CASSGSRGYTF. The CDR3 nucleotides are TGTGCCAGCAGCGGATCCAGGGGCTACACCTTC.

This clone was recorded a few times. V usage is TRBV6-5 and J usage is TRBJ1-1; a weak D match, TRBD1 (6 bases). V gave up 6 bases and J gave up 3 bases, with 14 bases separating them. The CDR3 consists of 14 residues. Germline CDR1 MNHEY, CDR2 SVGAGI. CDR3 coding DNA: TGTGCCAGCAGACACACAGGGTCCTACACTGAAGCTTTCTTT. Amino acids: CASRHTGSYTEAFF.

The chain couples TRBV11-3 to TRBJ2-1, with 8 bases identical to TRBD2. The J segment lost 5 bases and the V segment lost 5 bases, leaving 11 bases of the junction unmatched. Germline V gene lookup returns CDR1 SGHNT and CDR2 YENEEA. CDR3 size: 16 residues. The CDR3 sequence: CASSRSGGFGNNEQFF. CDR3 sequence (DNA): TGTGCCAGCAGCCGATCGGGAGGGTTCGGGAACAATGAGCAGTTCTTC.

This clone was found a few times. This chain uses TRBV29-1 with TRBJ2-3; 9 positions agree with TRBD1. The V segment lost 6 bases and the J segment 1 base; nucleotides outside the gene matches: 8. Germline V CDR1 and CDR2: SQVTM, ANQGSEA. This CDR3 has 15 amino acids. CDR3 residues: CSVARTGVGTDTQYF. The CDR3 DNA is TGCAGCGTGGCCCGGACAGGGGTGGGCACAGATACGCAGTATTTT.

The rearrangement uses TRBV3-1 (or the pseudogene TRBV3-2) and TRBJ2-2, with D perhaps matching TRBD2 (7 bases). The length of the CDR3 is 17 residues. Germline V CDR1 and CDR2: LGHDT, YNNKEL (reference sequence). Between the trimmed V and J ends, which lost 0 bases and 4 bases, there was a span of 15 bases. The CDR3 loop reads CASSQDWTRGFTGELFF. The CDR3 region has the DNA TGTGCCAGCAGCCAAGATTGGACTAGGGGGTTCACCGGGGAGCTGTTTTTT.

V is TRBV6-5 and J is TRBJ2-3; D gene unclear. With 6 bases removed from V and 1 base from J, the gap between germline ends came to 8 bases. The CDR3 is 13 amino acids. Germline CDR1 MNHEY, CDR2 SVGAGI. CDR3 bases: TGTGCCAGCAGCAGATTTCGCACAGATACGCAGTATTTT. This translates into CASSRFRTDTQYF.

The chain is built from TRBV6-5 and TRBJ1-5, with TRBD1 as a possible D gene (6 bases). Germline CDR1 and CDR2: MNHEY and SVGAGI. The CDR3 has 14 amino acids. Trimming stripped 4 bases from V and 3 bases from J, with 10 bases between. DNA of the CDR3: TGTGCCAGCAGTTTACAGGGAGCCAATCAGCCCCAGCATTTT. Amino acids: CASSLQGANQPQHF.

The chain uses TRBV28 and TRBJ1-2; D is undetermined. The CDR3 extends over 12 amino acids. The V gene lost 6 bases and the J gene lost 7 bases, with 12 bases spanning the gap. Germline values: CDR1 MDHEN, CDR2 SYDVKM. CDR3 region: CASRSGSPGYTF. The CDR3 coding sequence is TGTGCCAGCAGGTCCGGGTCGCCTGGCTACACCTTC.

For the CDR3, the DNA is TGTGCCAGCAGTTACTCTCCAGGGAAGGACGAGCAGTACTTC. Translated: CASSYSPGKDEQYF. The chain has TRBV6-5 and TRBJ2-7; the D gene is possibly TRBD1 (5 bases). Germline V gene lookup returns CDR1 MNHEY and CDR2 SVGAGI. The ends were cut back, 0 bases at V and 5 bases at J, with 11 bases in the middle. The CDR3 has 14 residues.

The chain uses TRBV19 and TRBJ2-7; 13 nucleotides match TRBD2. The CDR3 is made up of 14 amino acids. Germline V gene data show CDR1 as LNHDA and CDR2 as SQIVND (reference sequence). V trimming: 6 bases; J trimming: 5 bases; junction bases outside the gene matches: 4. The CDR3 DNA follows: TGTGCCAGTAGGGGACTAGCGGGATTCAACGAGCAGTACTTC. As protein: CASRGLAGFNEQYF. Variable domain in full (rest from reference TRBV19 and TRBJ2-7): DGGITQSPKYLFRKEGQNVTLSCEQNLNHDAMYWYRQDPGQGLRLIYYSQIVNDFQKGDIAEGYSVSREKKESFPLTVTSAQKNPTAFYLCASRGLAGFNEQYFGPGTRLTVT.

This clone came up a few times. The rearrangement uses TRBV9 and TRBJ1-4, with 10 nucleotides matching TRBD1. CDR1 and CDR2 (germline): SGDLS, YYNGEE. V gave up 2 bases and J gave up 7 bases; unmatched junction bases: 5. CDR3 length equals 15 residues. The CDR3 nucleotides read TGTGCCAGCAGCGTCCAGGGACAGGGGAGTGAAAAACTGTTTTTT. Its translation is CASSVQGQGSEKLFF.

The J gene is TRBJ1-4, the V gene TRBV10-1; D is possibly TRBD1 (5 bases). Trimming took 8 bases from V and 0 from J, leaving 16 bases between them. Germline V gene sequence: CDR1 WNHNN, CDR2 SYGVQD (reference sequence). The CDR3 contains 16 residues. The CDR3 DNA sequence: TGCGCCAGCCCCCGGGGACTTGCTACAACTAATGAAAAACTGTTTTTT. Amino acid sequence: CASPRGLATTNEKLFF.

The chain combines TRBV4-2 with TRBJ2-2; TRBD2 aligns across 14 bases. This CDR3 has 17 amino acids. Germline V CDR1 and CDR2: LGHNA, YNFKEQ. V lost 2 bases, J lost 8 bases, and 7 bases stayed unmatched. CDR3 sequence (DNA): TGTGCCAGCAGCCAACCGGGACTAGCGGGAGAGAGTGGGGAGCTGTTTTTT. Protein: CASSQPGLAGESGELFF.

The chain is built from TRBV19 and TRBJ2-7; TRBD1 aligns across 9 bases. Germline V CDR1 and CDR2: LNHDA, SQIVND (reference sequence). The trim removed 8 bases at V and 7 bases at J, leaving 12 bases unmatched. The CDR3 sequence is 14 residues long. DNA of the CDR3: TGTGCCAGTCCCTCCGGGACAGGGCTGTGGGAGCAGTACTTC. Translated: CASPSGTGLWEQYF.

This sequence joins TRBV5-1 and TRBJ1-4; 7 bases are shared with TRBD1. Germline lookup yields CDR1 SGHRS and CDR2 YFSETQ. Germline trimming cut 4 bases from V and 10 bases from J; bases unmatched to any gene: 13. This CDR3 has 15 residues. CDR3 bases: TGCGCCAGCAGCCCAGGGGACAGCCTGGGCGCAAAACTGTTTTTT. Amino acids: CASSPGDSLGAKLFF.

The chain carries TRBV5-4 and TRBJ1-2; 8 bases are a match to TRBD1. The CDR3 is 13 amino acids. CDR1 and CDR2 from the germline V gene are SGHNT and YYREEE (reference sequence). Losses at the gene ends were 4 bases for V and 6 bases for J; bases not matched to a gene: 5. The CDR3 is CASSIQGGDGYTF. The CDR3 region has the DNA TGTGCCAGCAGCATACAGGGGGGGGATGGCTACACCTTC.

This clone was counted many times. Other DNA sequences from this sample encode an identical CDR3 as well. The rearrangement links TRBV29-1 to TRBJ2-7; 7 bases match TRBD1. In germline, CDR1 is SQVTM, CDR2 ANQGSEA. CDR3 size: 12 residues. V was pared by 1 base and J by 4 bases, with 1 base of the junction left unmatched. CDR3 loop: CSVEGQGYEQYF. CDR3 in DNA: TGCAGCGTTGAAGGACAGGGATACGAGCAGTACTTC.